One and the same sample provided the 24 T cell receptor beta chains below, sequenced in a study of T cell responses to AZD1222 COVID-19 vaccine. Sequencing was performed with immunoSEQ multiplex PCR; in TCRdb, only in-frame clones are kept and a portion is missing. The table includes 150,000 or so clones, around 87% detected once. Sequencing was performed on peripheral blood, taken 28 days after the second AZD1222 dose. Receptor source: an adult who received the AZD1222 COVID-19 vaccine.

This rearrangement joins TRBV6-2 or TRBV6-3 to TRBJ2-3; 10 bases align to TRBD2. The germline gives CDR1 MNHEY, CDR2 SVGEGT. The ends lost 2 bases at V and 2 bases at J; junction bases unmatched: 13. The CDR3 is 19 amino acids. The DNA for the CDR3 is TGTGCCAGCAGTTACCATAATATCGCCGGACTAGCGGACACAGATACGCAGTATTTT. Its translation: CASSYHNIAGLADTDTQYF.

This chain connects TRBV5-1 to TRBJ2-5; 13 nucleotides agree with TRBD2. The CDR3 is 18 residues long. The V and J ends lost 0 bases and 5 bases, in that order; junction bases with no gene match: 10. Germline-derived CDR1 and CDR2 are SGHRS and YFSETQ. The CDR3 nucleotides are TGCGCCAGCAGCTTGGTGACTAGCGGGAGGCCTCAAGGGGAGACCCAGTACTTC. Translation: CASSLVTSGRPQGETQYF.

This clone has more than one count but fewer than ten. In nucleotides, the CDR3 is TGCAGCGTCCCTACCCCCCCGGGACGGGAGACCCAGTACTTC. This sequence encodes CSVPTPPGRETQYF. The chain recombines TRBV29-1 with TRBJ2-5, with D tentatively TRBD1 or TRBD2 (5 bases each). V lost 6 bases and J lost 5, with 19 bases in between. The CDR3 extends over 14 amino acids. Looked up from germline, CDR1 is SQVTM and CDR2 is ANQGSEA.

V and J are TRBV27 and TRBJ1-2; D call uncertain. CDR1 is MNHEY, CDR2 SMNVEV, per germline (reference sequence). V was trimmed by 3 bases and J by 3 bases, leaving 8 bases between them. This CDR3 has 13 residues. CDR3 bases: TGTGCCAGCAGTTTTTCCCCTCACTATGGCTACACCTTC. This translates into CASSFSPHYGYTF.

This clone was seen more than once but under ten times. The chain is built from TRBV24-1 and TRBJ2-5; maybe TRBD2 (6 bases). Germline assignment: CDR1 KGHDR and CDR2 SFDVKD. CDR3 length: 14 residues. V shed 6 bases and J shed 5 bases, with 15 bases lying between them. The CDR3 is CATSRDGGGETQYF. DNA for the CDR3: TGTGCCACCAGTCGTGACGGGGGTGGGGAGACCCAGTACTTC.

A few counts support this clone. The V call is TRBV5-8, the J call TRBJ2-7, with D unclear. CDR1 and CDR2 (germline): SGHTS, YDEGEE. This CDR3 spans 15 amino acids. The V end lost 4 bases, the J end lost 4 bases, and 18 bases lay between the germline ends. The CDR3 bases are TGTGCCAGCAGCCCCGTTAGGGTACTTGAATACGAGCAGTACTTC. The encoded protein is CASSPVRVLEYEQYF.

The gene calls are TRBV30 and TRBJ2-1, with 7 positions matching TRBD1. Germline V gene data show CDR1 as GTSNPN and CDR2 as SVGIG (reference sequence). CDR3 size: 15 residues. The ends lost 3 bases at V and 4 bases at J; junction bases unmatched: 9. The CDR3 sequence: CAWRGPGTAYNEQFF. DNA of the CDR3: TGTGCCTGGAGAGGGCCTGGGACAGCTTACAATGAGCAGTTCTTC.

This chain links TRBV24-1 with TRBJ2-1; TRBD2 aligns across 7 bases. CDR1 KGHDR and CDR2 SFDVKD come from the germline V gene. The V gene end was trimmed by 4 bases and the J gene end by 6 bases; junction bases not matched to a gene: 8. The CDR3 is made up of 15 amino acids. CDR3 loop: CATSDLGGPGNEQFF. The DNA of the CDR3 is TGTGCCACCAGTGACCTGGGAGGGCCGGGCAATGAGCAGTTCTTC.

This clone was found once. This chain joins TRBV7-9 and TRBJ2-3; the match to TRBD2 covers 8 bases. The V and J ends lost 1 base and 4 bases, in that order; junction bases with no gene match: 13. Germline loops: CDR1 SEHNR, CDR2 FQNEAQ (reference sequence). The CDR3 contains 18 residues. CDR3 protein: CASSLVAGQPTGADTQYF. CDR3 in DNA: TGTGCCAGCAGCTTAGTAGCGGGGCAGCCTACTGGGGCAGATACGCAGTATTTT.

This clone was counted only a few times. The genes are TRBV27 and TRBJ2-7; D is uncertain. CDR1 and CDR2 (germline): MNHEY, SMNVEV (reference sequence). The V end lost 6 bases, the J end lost 4 bases, and 19 bases lay between the germline ends. This CDR3 contains 15 residues. Here the CDR3 DNA reads TGTGCCAGCAGCTCTTTATTTAGGGCCAGGTACGAGCAGTACTTC. It translates to CASSSLFRARYEQYF.

The chain carries TRBV2 and TRBJ2-3; possible D gene TRBD2, 6 bases. CDR1 is SNHLY, CDR2 FYNNEI, per germline. This CDR3 is 13 amino acids long. V lost 6 bases, J lost 6 bases, and 13 bases lay in between. CDR3 region: CASRGGLVDTQYF. The CDR3 nucleotides are TGTGCCAGCAGGGGGGGACTTGTCGATACGCAGTATTTT.

The chain combines TRBV14 with TRBJ2-7, with 9 bases matching TRBD1. The CDR3 extends over 12 amino acids. Per the germline V gene, CDR1 is SGHDN and CDR2 is FVKESK. After removal of 5 bases from V and 9 bases from J, the junction contained 5 bases not matched to a gene. CDR3 sequence (DNA): TGTGCCAGCAGCACAGGGGGCGCGTGGCAGTACTTC. It encodes CASSTGGAWQYF.

The V and J genes are TRBV10-3 and TRBJ2-3; D is ambiguous. This CDR3 has 14 residues. The germline V gene has CDR1 ENHRY and CDR2 SYGVKD. Trimming removed 1 base at V and 5 bases at J, with 10 bases between. The DNA for the CDR3 is TGTGCCATCAGTGAGTTTGGACCGGGAGATACGCAGTATTTT. Its protein product is CAISEFGPGDTQYF.

The J gene is TRBJ1-5, the V gene TRBV4-3, with 7 bases identical to TRBD1. The CDR3 spans 15 residues. Germline-derived CDR1 and CDR2 are LGHNA and YSLEER. Unmatched junction bases numbered 3, after V lost 0 bases and J lost 4 bases. The CDR3 loop is CASSQDRGMNQPQHF. The CDR3 bases are TGCGCCAGCAGCCAAGACAGGGGGATGAATCAGCCCCAGCATTTT.

The V call is TRBV27, the J call TRBJ1-4; D gene ambiguous. Germline values: CDR1 MNHEY, CDR2 SMNVEV (reference sequence). This CDR3 region has 16 residues. Deletions cut 3 bases from V and 0 bases from J, with 11 bases between. In nucleotides, the CDR3 is TGTGCCAGCAGTTTTCAGAGACGTGCAACTAATGAAAAACTGTTTTTT. Encoded protein: CASSFQRRATNEKLFF.

This clone was observed a single time. The chain is built from TRBV5-1 and TRBJ1-2, with a weak D call TRBD1 (5 bases). V was trimmed by 0 bases and J by 5 bases, leaving 11 bases between them. The CDR3 contains 14 residues. The germline V gene has CDR1 SGHRS and CDR2 YFSETQ. Written as DNA, the CDR3 is TGCGCCAGCAGCTTGGGGGACCTTATATATGGCTACACCTTC. Translating it yields CASSLGDLIYGYTF.

This clone counts as medium-sized. The chain uses TRBV7-8 and TRBJ2-7, with 7 bases aligning to TRBD1. V shed 5 bases, J shed 0 bases, and the junction held 7 bases outside the gene matches. Germline V gives CDR1 SGHVS, CDR2 FQNEAQ. The CDR3 is 15 amino acids. The CDR3 nucleotides read TGTGCCAGCAGCCCTACAGGGGTGAGCTCCTACGAGCAGTACTTC. It codes for CASSPTGVSSYEQYF.

Comment on this clone: The sample carries other DNA sequences with the same CDR3. The V and J genes are TRBV5-4 and TRBJ2-7; TRBD2 agrees at 7 bases. The CDR3 sequence is 13 residues long. Trimming at V came to 3 bases and at J to 1 base, leaving 1 base not matched to a gene. CDR1 and CDR2 (germline): SGHNT, YYREEE (reference sequence). The CDR3, as DNA: TGTGCCAGCAGCTCGGGACTATCCTACGAGCAGTACTTC. Protein: CASSSGLSYEQYF.

On this clone: This sample also contains other DNA sequences that code for the same CDR3. Here the CDR3 reads CASSVGGSEYNEQFF. The CDR3, as DNA: TGTGCCAGCAGCGTCGGCGGGAGTGAATACAATGAGCAGTTCTTC. The chain carries TRBV9 and TRBJ2-1; TRBD2 matches 7 bases. V dropped 2 bases and J dropped 4; count of bases not matched to a gene: 6. The CDR3 runs 15 residues. Germline loops: CDR1 SGDLS, CDR2 YYNGEE.

This chain links TRBV9 with TRBJ2-1; no firm D call. Looked up from germline, CDR1 is SGDLS and CDR2 is YYNGEE. The CDR3 covers 12 residues. Trimming pared 0 bases from V and 7 bases from J, leaving 5 bases between. This CDR3 reads CASSVASNEQFF. DNA of the CDR3: TGTGCCAGCAGCGTAGCTTCTAATGAGCAGTTCTTC.

DNA for the CDR3: TGTGCCAGCAGCCCGGTTCAAGCGGGGAGCACAGATACGCAGTATTTT. Its protein is CASSPVQAGSTDTQYF. The rearrangement joins TRBV5-5 to TRBJ2-3, with 7 bases lining up with TRBD2. The CDR3 has 16 residues. The trim removed 4 bases at V and 0 bases at J, leaving 8 bases unmatched. Germline V CDR1 and CDR2: SGHKS, YYEKEE (reference sequence).

CDR3 nucleotide sequence: TGTGCCAGCAGCCGCGGGGAATACAATCAGCCCCAGCATTTT. Encoded protein: CASSRGEYNQPQHF. The chain recombines TRBV2 with TRBJ1-5; D unresolved. The CDR3 has 14 amino acids. Trimming pared 6 bases from V and 3 bases from J, leaving 12 bases between. Germline V gene lookup returns CDR1 SNHLY and CDR2 FYNNEI.

The rearrangement uses TRBV18 and TRBJ2-1; D is uncertain. CDR1 KGHSH and CDR2 LQKENI come from the germline V gene. V dropped 1 base and J dropped 5 bases, with 6 bases sitting between them. The CDR3 contains 13 residues. The CDR3 DNA reads TGTGCCAGCTCACCACGCAGCGACAATGAGCAGTTCTTC. Protein sequence: CASSPRSDNEQFF.

V usage is TRBV12-3 or TRBV12-4 and J usage is TRBJ1-1, with 8 bases identical to TRBD1. With 6 bases clipped from V and 4 bases from J, the junction kept 4 bases outside the gene matches. The CDR3 is 13 residues long. DNA of the CDR3: TGTGCCAGCAGCGACAGGGGTGGCACTGAAGCTTTCTTT. Amino acid sequence: CASSDRGGTEAFF.